The entry below describes one TCR beta chain. Its target is not known. Both 60 Vbeta primers and 13 Jbeta primers went into the PCR. The repertoire was sequenced with immunoSEQ multiplex PCR; TCRdb's copy has only in-frame clones and lacks some. Of some 150,000 clones listed, approximately 79% are singletons. Trimming left V 3 bases short and J 3 bases short, with 9 bases between. Germline-derived CDR1 and CDR2 are LNHDA and SQIVND (reference sequence). This CDR3 contains 13 residues. The sample comes from a study of cytomegalovirus exposure and HLA in healthy donors. Overall study results and limits: Specific recognition of CMV antigens was confirmed in vitro for a few chains (all CMV-associated). Earlier findings revealed that most TCR beta V segments proved productive either about 87% or about 30% of the time.

All the people who gave samples were healthy bone marrow donors. Each donor was nominally healthy when sampled (though unrecorded immune exposures were likely). The genes are TRBV19 and TRBJ2-7; no definite D call. Specimen: PBMCs. The sequence came from a man aged 35 to 55 in good health and CMV-seronegative. The CDR3 loop reads CASSIGDFYEQYF. CDR3 DNA: TGTGCCAGTAGTATTGGAGACTTCTACGAGCAGTACTTC.